The TCR beta chain under discussion was sequenced for a study of T-cell memory formation after mild COVID-19. The study's findings and limits: Of the contracting clones, CD4+ ones lay mainly in CM and EM, and CD8+ ones in EMRA.

UMIs and sample barcodes were carried by the TCR alpha and TCR beta cDNA libraries that 5'RACE produced using constant-segment primers. From the 5' RACE reads, TCRdb called clonotypes with MiXCR, one entry per CDR3 protein. The sample holds 100,000 to 120,000 distinct CDR3 sequences, over 15% seen once. A remark on this clonotype: Its antigen is not identified.

The TCR sequence derives from a man younger than 35 who had mild COVID-19 (a few samples of this study predate the infection). Cell type and time point are not known. Sequencing used PBMCs or a T cell subset sorted from them (not recorded which).

CDR3 DNA: TGCAGTGCGTTTAGGGGAGGAGAGGGCCAGTACTTC. Residues: CSAFRGGEGQYF. V is TRBV20-1 and J is TRBJ2-5; weak D call: TRBD2 (6 bases). Germline loops: CDR1 DFQATT, CDR2 SNEGSKA (reference sequence). The CDR3 runs to 12 residues. V lost 6 bases and J 10 bases, leaving 18 bases between the germline ends.